This T cell receptor (beta chain) was captured in a study of monozygotic twins with inflammatory bowel disease. Notes on this clonotype: Its antigen is unknown.

Germline V gene sequence: CDR1 MDHEN, CDR2 SYDVKM. The CDR3 sequence is 14 residues long. One entry per CDR3 protein, without DNA, is what TCRdb gives after re-calling the 5' RACE reads. The sample totals just over 300,000 distinct CDR3 sequences. Study-wide results and caveats: Compared with healthy co-twins, IBD patients showed reduced TCRbeta repertoire diversity by inverse Simpson. Variability in patient repertoires may have come partly from differing immunosuppressive treatments.

Sample: blood. V is TRBV28 and J is TRBJ2-1; the TCRdb D gene call, TRBD2, has no DNA to confirm it. This clonotype was sampled from a human donor with ulcerative colitis or Crohn's disease, or a healthy co-twin of an affected twin (not recorded which). The CDR3 is CASSYAGGRREQFF. The full variable domain, its missing parts supplied by reference TRBV28 and TRBJ2-1, is DVKVTQSSRYLVKRTGEKVFLECVQDMDHENMFWYRQDPGLGLRLIYFSYDVKMKEKGDIPEGYSVSREKKERFSLILESASTNQTSMYLCASSYAGGRREQFFGPGTRLTVL.